This is a list of T cell receptor beta chains from one sample in a study of blood T cell repertoires in COVID-19. Clones were read by immunoSEQ multiplex PCR, and TCRdb kept only the in-frame ones, dropping some. Among more than 350,000 clones listed, 85% to 90% were seen once. The material sequenced was PBMCs or T cells enriched from blood (not recorded which). The receptors shown here come from a young man who had recovered from COVID-19. CDR3s include the opening cysteine and the closing phenylalanine or tryptophan. D genes are given only for firm matches.

DNA,CDR3,V,D,length,J
TGTGCCAGCACCACTAGCGGGGGATACTACGAGCAGTACTTC,CASTTSGGYYEQYF,TRBV3-1/TRBV3-2,TRBD2,14,TRBJ2-7
TGTGCCAGCAGTTTTGGACAGGTTAATTCACCCCTCCACTTT,CASSFGQVNSPLHF,TRBV28,TRBD1,14,TRBJ1-6
TGTGCCAGCAGCCCTATCCACGGAGAGTTTTCCTTC,CASSPIHGEFSF,TRBV28,-,12,TRBJ1-2
TGTGCCAGCAGCCAAATTTACACAGGGGTAGCGAACTATGGCTACACCTTC,CASSQIYTGVANYGYTF,TRBV3-1/TRBV3-2,TRBD1,17,TRBJ1-2
TGTGCCAGCAGTCGGCGGGGATACGAGCAGTACTTC,CASSRRGYEQYF,TRBV12-3/TRBV12-4,-,12,TRBJ2-7
TGTGCCAGCAGCTCACCTAGGGACAGCCCCTTCACCGGGGAGCTGTTTTTT,CASSSPRDSPFTGELFF,TRBV7-9,TRBD1,17,TRBJ2-2
TGCGCCAGCAGCAGGGGGACAGGGGAAGGCTACACCTTC,CASSRGTGEGYTF,TRBV5-1,TRBD1,13,TRBJ1-2
TGTGCCAGCAGCTTAGGACTAGCGGGAGTCAATGAGCAGTTCTTC,CASSLGLAGVNEQFF,TRBV7-3,TRBD2,15,TRBJ2-1
TGTGCCACGCAGCTGTGGGCCCCGAACACCGGGGAGCTGTTTTTT,CATQLWAPNTGELFF,TRBV6-5,-,15,TRBJ2-2
TGTGCCAGCAGCAAAGGCCGACAGGGGGGAGGAACCCAGCATTTT,CASSKGRQGGGTQHF,TRBV21-1,-,15,TRBJ1-5